Listed below are T cell receptor beta chains from one sample, sequenced in a study of blood T cell repertoires in COVID-19. The data were produced by immunoSEQ multiplex PCR, yet TCRdb's version contains in-frame clones alone and is incomplete. The table has about 62,000 clones, 75% to 90% seen once. The sample comprised peripheral blood. The receptors were sampled from a woman of 80 years or more with acute or convalescent COVID-19. Each CDR3 is given with its conserved first and last residue. D genes are given only for firm matches. A row's size may be missing; if present it is once, few, many or a size class.

cdr3_nt | cdr3_aa | d_call | j_call | v_call | clone_size
TGTGCCAGTAGTATGAGACAGGATCAGCCCCAGCATTTT | CASSMRQDQPQHF | . | TRBJ1-5 | TRBV19 | .
TGTGCCAGCAGCACTAATATCGATCGGCCCCAGCATTTT | CASSTNIDRPQHF | . | TRBJ1-5 | TRBV7-2 | .
TGTGCCTGGAGTACGGGGACAGGGGCTAGTCGGGGCTATGGCTACACCTTC | CAWSTGTGASRGYGYTF | TRBD1 | TRBJ1-2 | TRBV30 | few
TGTGCCAGCAGCCCTACTAGCGGGGGGGCCTATGAGCAGTTCTTC | CASSPTSGGAYEQFF | TRBD2 | TRBJ2-1 | TRBV5-6 | few
TGTGCCAGCTCACCAGGACGGGAGATCCCCGGGGAGCTGTTTTTT | CASSPGREIPGELFF | . | TRBJ2-2 | TRBV18 | once
TGTGCCTGGACGGGGGAACCCAGGTGGAACACTGAAGCTTTCTTT | CAWTGEPRWNTEAFF | . | TRBJ1-1 | TRBV30 | .
TGCAGCGGGACTCTGGGGGGTGGCTACACCTTC | CSGTLGGGYTF | . | TRBJ1-2 | TRBV29-1 | .
TGTGCCAGCAGTACTACGGGACAGGGGGCATTCGGCTACACCTTC | CASSTTGQGAFGYTF | TRBD1 | TRBJ1-2 | TRBV6-2/TRBV6-3 | .
TGCGCCAGCAGCTTAGCCAGGGGAAACACTGAAGCTTTCTTT | CASSLARGNTEAFF | . | TRBJ1-1 | TRBV5-1 | .
TGTGCCAGCAGCTTAATGCCAGGGGGGAGGTATGGCTACACCTTC | CASSLMPGGRYGYTF | TRBD1 | TRBJ1-2 | TRBV7-3 | .
TGCGCCAGCAGCCAACGCCCGGGACAGGGAGTATACGCTGAAGCTTTCTTT | CASSQRPGQGVYAEAFF | TRBD1 | TRBJ1-1 | TRBV4-1 | .
TGTGCCAGCACCCCGAGCATGGCTAATGAAAAACTGTTTTTT | CASTPSMANEKLFF | . | TRBJ1-4 | TRBV6-5 | once
TGCGCCAGCAGCCCCGCGATGACCTACGAGCAGTACTTC | CASSPAMTYEQYF | . | TRBJ2-7 | TRBV5-1 | .
TGTGCCAGCAGTGTGGGACAGGGGTATGGCTACACCTTC | CASSVGQGYGYTF | TRBD1 | TRBJ1-2 | TRBV2 | .
TGTGCCAGCAGCCAAGAGAGCGCTAGCGGGGGGGCCGGGGAGCTGTTTTTT | CASSQESASGGAGELFF | TRBD2 | TRBJ2-2 | TRBV4-2 | .
TGTGCCAGCATGGAGGGCATCCAAAACATTCAGTACTTC | CASMEGIQNIQYF | . | TRBJ2-4 | TRBV6-5 | .
TGTGCTAGTGGTTTGGAACCGGTGTTC | CASGLEPVF | . | TRBJ2-7 | TRBV12-5 | .
TGCGCCAGCAGCGGGACAGGGGGAGGCTACACCTTC | CASSGTGGGYTF | TRBD1 | TRBJ1-2 | TRBV10-1 | .
TGTGCCAGCAGCCTCCACCGACAGGGGAAAGGCTACACCTTC | CASSLHRQGKGYTF | TRBD1 | TRBJ1-2 | TRBV5-8 | .
TGCGCCAGCAGCCAAGATCGGAGCGGCTCCTACGAGCAGTACTTC | CASSQDRSGSYEQYF | . | TRBJ2-7 | TRBV4-1 | few
TGTGCCACCAGCAGAGAGAGGGTTGAGCAGTTCTTC | CATSRERVEQFF | . | TRBJ2-1 | TRBV15 | .
TGTGCCAGCAGCTTAGGTGCGGGCAGGGGGACGAGCTCCTACAATGAGCAGTTCTTC | CASSLGAGRGTSSYNEQFF | TRBD1 | TRBJ2-1 | TRBV7-2 | .
TGTGCCAGCAGTGTGGGACAGGGCCATACGGAGCAGTTCTTC | CASSVGQGHTEQFF | TRBD1 | TRBJ2-1 | TRBV2 | .
TGTGCCAGCAGCTTCAGAGCGGGCGTTTACAATGAGCAGTTCTTC | CASSFRAGVYNEQFF | . | TRBJ2-1 | TRBV7-3 | .
TGCGCCAGCAGTTCCACGGGAACTGAGGAGACCCAGTACTTC | CASSSTGTEETQYF | . | TRBJ2-5 | TRBV5-1 | .
TGTGCCAGCAGCTTAGGTAGCGCGGGAGAGACCCAGTACTTC | CASSLGSAGETQYF | . | TRBJ2-5 | TRBV7-2 | few
TGTGCCAGCAGAGCTTACGTCGACAATCAGCCCCAGCATTTT | CASRAYVDNQPQHF | . | TRBJ1-5 | TRBV7-2 | .
TGTGCCAGTAGTTCACGGGGACTAGCGGGAGGGAGCACCGGGGAGCTGTTTTTT | CASSSRGLAGGSTGELFF | TRBD2 | TRBJ2-2 | TRBV19 | once
TGTGCCAGCAGCTTAGATCGGACTAGCGGGGTCCACGAGCAGTACTTC | CASSLDRTSGVHEQYF | TRBD2 | TRBJ2-7 | TRBV11-2 | .
TGTGCCAGCAGCCCCCGACAGAAGAACACTGAAGCTTTCTTT | CASSPRQKNTEAFF | . | TRBJ1-1 | TRBV7-8 | .
TGTGCCAGCAGTTACGGATTAGGGGCGCCCTACGAGCAGTACTTC | CASSYGLGAPYEQYF | . | TRBJ2-7 | TRBV6-2/TRBV6-3 | .
TGTGCCAGCAGCCCCCCCACCGGGACAGGGGGTGGAAAACTGTTTTTT | CASSPPTGTGGGKLFF | TRBD1 | TRBJ1-4 | TRBV9 | .
TGTGCCTGGAGTGTTACAGGGGCACATCAGCCCCAGCATTTT | CAWSVTGAHQPQHF | TRBD1 | TRBJ1-5 | TRBV30 | .
TGTGCCAGCTCACCAACCGGACGGCCGGAGGGAGAGCAGTTCTTC | CASSPTGRPEGEQFF | . | TRBJ2-1 | TRBV18 | once
TGTGCCAGCAGTTTTACAGGTCCCTACGAGCAGTACTTC | CASSFTGPYEQYF | . | TRBJ2-7 | TRBV28 | .
TGTGCCAGCAGTCTAGGAGGGGTGAAGCCCCAGCATTTT | CASSLGGVKPQHF | . | TRBJ1-5 | TRBV6-5 | .
TGTGCCAGCAGTCTCTCCTCCTACGAGCAGTACTTC | CASSLSSYEQYF | . | TRBJ2-7 | TRBV27 | .
TGTGCCAGTATCCCGACAGGACGAAGTGGCTACACCTTC | CASIPTGRSGYTF | . | TRBJ1-2 | TRBV19 | few
TGTGCCAGCAGTATAGGGGGGGTCCTTCGGGAGCAGTTCTTC | CASSIGGVLREQFF | . | TRBJ2-1 | TRBV7-2 | .
TGTGCCAGCACCGTAGCGGGGGGCTGGGACACGCAGTATTTT | CASTVAGGWDTQYF | TRBD2 | TRBJ2-3 | TRBV11-2 | .